This T cell receptor beta chain was captured in a study of PD-1 blockade in classical Hodgkin lymphoma. The study's findings and limits: In CD4+ cells, TCR diversity went up significantly by C4D1, but in CD8+ cells it did not. The diversity seen at baseline in complete responders resembled that of newly diagnosed patients.

V lost 4 bases and J lost 2; bases outside the gene matches: 1. The CDR3 covers 13 residues. Germline V gene sequence: CDR1 MGHDK, CDR2 SYGVNS. Turning to this clone: Its antigen is not known. The same CDR3 arises from other DNA sequences in this sample as well.

The time point is: cycle 4 day 1 (C4D1), after 6 weeks of nivolumab. Relapses following autologous stem cell transplantation were seen in all patients, with brentuximab vedotin exposure varying. Assay used: immunoSEQ multiplex PCR; TCRdb lists only in-frame clones, some missing. In the table there are approximately 96,000 clones, roughly 91% of which are singletons. The material sequenced was peripheral blood mononuclear cells (PBMCs), taken before the fourth cycle of nivolumab. The TCR was taken from a human donor with classical Hodgkin lymphoma. V and J are TRBV25-1 and TRBJ2-5; 7 bases align to TRBD1. CDR3 coding DNA: TGTGCCAGCAGTGGGACAGGACAAGAGACCCAGTACTTC. Translating it yields CASSGTGQETQYF.